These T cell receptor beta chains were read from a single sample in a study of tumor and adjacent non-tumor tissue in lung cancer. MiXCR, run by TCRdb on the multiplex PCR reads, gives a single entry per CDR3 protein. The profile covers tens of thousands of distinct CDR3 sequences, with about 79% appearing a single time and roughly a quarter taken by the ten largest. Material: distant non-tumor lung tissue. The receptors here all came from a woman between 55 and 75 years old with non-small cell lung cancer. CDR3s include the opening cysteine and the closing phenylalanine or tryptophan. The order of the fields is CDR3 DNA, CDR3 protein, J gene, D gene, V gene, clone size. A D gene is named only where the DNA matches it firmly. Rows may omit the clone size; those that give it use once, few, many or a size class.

TGTGCCAGCAGCCGACAGGACCGAAAGTCCTACAATGAGCAGTTCTTC,CASSRQDRKSYNEQFF,TRBJ2-1,NA,TRBV7-9,NA
TGTGCCAACAGTCTCCAGACAAGGGGAGACTACGAGCAGTACTTC,CANSLQTRGDYEQYF,TRBJ2-7,NA,TRBV6-6,NA
TGTACCATCAGTGATGTCTCAGCTAACTATGACTACACCTTC,CTISDVSANYDYTF,TRBJ1-2,NA,TRBV10-3,NA
TGCGCCAGCAGCTTGGGGTCGTCGGGGAGGGAGACCCGGTACTTC,CASSLGSSGRETRYF,TRBJ2-5,TRBD2,TRBV5-1,NA
TGTGTCAGCAGTTTTAGGGGCATCAATTCACCCCTCCACTTT,CVSSFRGINSPLHF,TRBJ1-6,NA,TRBV28,NA
TGTGCCAGTGGTAACCCTTCCCTTGAGCAGTTCTTC,CASGNPSLEQFF,TRBJ2-1,NA,TRBV6-2/TRBV6-3,NA
TGTGCCAGCAGTTTCGCCGGACAGGCGAACACCGGGGAGCTGTTTTTT,CASSFAGQANTGELFF,TRBJ2-2,TRBD1,TRBV28,many
TGTGCCAGTAGTCTTGGGGGTTCAAAGTTGGGCAATCAGCCCCAGCATTTT,CASSLGGSKLGNQPQHF,TRBJ1-5,NA,TRBV19,few
TGTGCCAGCAACTCTTTCGGCCACACTGGAGCTTTATTT,CASNSFGHTGALF,TRBJ1-1,NA,TRBV6-5,NA
TGTGCTAGCAGCCACCCAGGGGACAGGGACTACGAGCAGTACTTC,CASSHPGDRDYEQYF,TRBJ2-7,TRBD1,TRBV7-9,few
TGCAGCGTTGAGGGACAGGCCTACGGGCAGTACTTT,CSVEGQAYGQYF,TRBJ2-7,TRBD1,TRBV29-1,once
TGTGCCAGCAGCCTTTCTCCCGGGGGGAGCTCACCCCTCCACTTT,CASSLSPGGSSPLHF,TRBJ1-6,NA,TRBV14,many
TGTGCCATCGCCACCGGACTAGTGGGAGGGTTGGCAGATACGCAGTATTTC,CAIATGLVGGLADTQYF,TRBJ2-3,TRBD2,TRBV6-6,NA
TGTGCCAGCAGCTTAGAGGTCGGAGGGCGGTATGGTTACACCTTC,CASSLEVGGRYGYTF,TRBJ1-2,NA,TRBV11-2,NA
TGTGCCAGCAGCAAAACCTGGATGGCCGGGAGCGAGCAGTTCTTC,CASSKTWMAGSEQFF,TRBJ2-1,NA,TRBV11-2,NA
TGTGACAGCAGTTATCACACTCCCCGGGACGGAAGTTCCTATGGCTACACCTTC,CDSSYHTPRDGSSYGYTF,TRBJ1-2,NA,TRBV6-2/TRBV6-3,NA
TGCAGTGCTAGCTATTCCCTGGGCGAGCAGTACTTC,CSASYSLGEQYF,TRBJ2-7,NA,TRBV20-1,NA